This T cell receptor beta chain comes out of a study of blood T cell repertoires in COVID-19. Study-wide background: Specimens from acute and convalescent COVID-19 originated in the United States, Italy and Spain. PBMCs, B-cell-depleted T cells, or T cells provided the cDNA or gDNA that made up the material.

In the study's own analysis: Estimates of nucleated cell counts were drawn from the amplification of reference gene primers. Clones were read by immunoSEQ multiplex PCR, and TCRdb kept only the in-frame ones, dropping some. The DNA gave D and trimming, while V, J and clone size come from that table. Among about 140,000 clones listed, approximately 90% were seen once. Germline CDR1 reads GTSNPN; CDR2 reads SVGIG (reference sequence). V shed 5 bases and J 0 bases; nucleotides not matched to a gene: 7. The CDR3 consists of 14 residues. The chain couples TRBV30 to TRBJ2-7; 7 nucleotides match TRBD1. The receptor comes from a human donor in a cohort sampled during active COVID-19. Sequenced material: peripheral blood. CDR3 in amino acids: CAWGPGQSSYEQYF. Here the CDR3 DNA reads TGTGCCTGGGGACCGGGACAGAGCTCCTACGAGCAGTACTTC.